Below, 4 T cell receptor beta chains from the same sample are listed, as sequenced in a study of shared clonotypes between healthy human individuals (TCRdb year 2020). CD8 naive samples consisted of CD45RO-negative cells that were positively selected for CCR7, yielding a CD45RA+CCR7+ population without TemRA cells. Libraries were constructed by the immunoSEQ multiplex PCR assay. Drawn from immuneACCESS, this table holds only the in-frame rearrangements with V and J called that TCRdb kept. Clones are partly lost; checked studies trace under half to an unresolved V gene and leave the rest unexplained. The sample records around 1.9 million clones, approximately 92% of which are singletons. The top ten hold more than 1.5% of the sample. The sample consisted of naive CD8+ T cells from PBMCs. What this sample's cell subset or site label stands for: CD45RA+CCR7+. The source is a man younger than 35 in good health. Some clones in this sample may be carry-over from other donors' samples.

CDR3 sequence (DNA): TGTGCCAGCAGCCCGGACAGGGCTTTCGACGAGCAGTACTTC. It codes for CASSPDRAFDEQYF. The chain joins TRBV9 to TRBJ2-7; TRBD1 matches 8 bases. The germline V gene encodes CDR1 SGDLS and CDR2 YYNGEE. The J segment lost 5 bases and the V segment lost 4 bases, leaving 8 bases of the junction unmatched. This CDR3 region has 14 residues.

The rearrangement joins TRBV5-5 to TRBJ2-7; 7 nucleotides agree with TRBD1. CDR1 and CDR2 (germline): SGHKS, YYEKEE (reference sequence). The J segment lost 2 bases and the V segment lost 4 bases, leaving 3 bases of the junction unmatched. The CDR3 runs 13 residues. CDR3 region: CASSTDRAYEQYF. The CDR3 DNA follows: TGTGCCAGCAGCACCGACAGGGCCTACGAGCAGTACTTC.

V usage is TRBV6-5 and J usage is TRBJ2-7; perhaps D is TRBD1 or TRBD2 (5 bases each). V was clipped by 5 bases and J by 0 bases, with 14 bases between them. The V gene's germline CDR1 is MNHEY and CDR2 SVGAGI. The CDR3 spans 15 residues. CDR3 sequence (DNA): TGTGCCAGCAGTCACGGGGCAGGAAGCTCCTACGAGCAGTACTTC. This sequence encodes CASSHGAGSSYEQYF.

A word on this clone: Other DNA sequences in the sample encode the same CDR3. The genes are TRBV19 and TRBJ1-1; D not resolved. Trimming took off 1 base at V and 4 bases at J, with 7 bases between the two ends. The CDR3 is 13 residues long. Germline values: CDR1 LNHDA, CDR2 SQIVND (reference sequence). The CDR3 region is CASSIGRFTEAFF. The DNA for the CDR3 is TGTGCCAGTAGTATAGGGAGGTTCACTGAAGCTTTCTTT.